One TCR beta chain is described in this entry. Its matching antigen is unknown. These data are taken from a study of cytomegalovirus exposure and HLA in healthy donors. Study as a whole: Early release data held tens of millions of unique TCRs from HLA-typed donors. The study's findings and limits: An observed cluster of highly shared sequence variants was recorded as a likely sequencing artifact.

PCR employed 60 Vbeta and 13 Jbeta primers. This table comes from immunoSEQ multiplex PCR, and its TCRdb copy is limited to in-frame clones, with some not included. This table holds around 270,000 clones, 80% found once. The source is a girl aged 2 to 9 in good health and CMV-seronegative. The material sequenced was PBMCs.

The CDR3 loop reads CASSLGGLAKYNEQFF. CDR3 DNA sequence: TGCGCCAGCAGCTTGGGGGGACTAGCCAAGTACAATGAGCAGTTCTTC. The V gene is TRBV5-1, the J gene TRBJ2-1, with 9 nucleotides matching TRBD2. V was pared by 0 bases and J by 4 bases, with 5 bases of the junction left unmatched. Germline V gives CDR1 SGHRS, CDR2 YFSETQ. This CDR3 spans 16 amino acids.